One sample yielded the 29 T cell receptor beta chains listed below, sequenced in a study of blood T cell repertoires in COVID-19. Here immunoSEQ multiplex PCR was the method, and the copy in TCRdb shows in-frame clones only, minus some. Of some 210,000 clones in the sample, about nine tenths were seen once. The specimen sequenced was peripheral blood. The receptors derive from a woman aged 40-49 years with acute or convalescent COVID-19.

The chain uses TRBV2 and TRBJ1-5, with TRBD1 matching 8 bases. The CDR3 has 18 amino acids. J gave up 2 bases and V 4 bases, and 13 bases lay outside the gene matches. Germline V gene sequence: CDR1 SNHLY, CDR2 FYNNEI. CDR3 sequence (DNA): TGTGCCAGCAGTGTTCTCGCCAGGGGGCTAGGAGGCAATCAGCCCCAGCATTTT. This gives the protein CASSVLARGLGGNQPQHF.

This chain links TRBV4-1 with TRBJ2-6, with D perhaps TRBD1 (5 bases). Germline V lookup: CDR1 MGHRA, CDR2 YSYEKL. This CDR3 region has 16 residues. Trimming pared 4 bases from V and 0 bases from J, leaving 10 bases between. The CDR3 nucleotides are TGCGCCAGCAGCCGTGAAGACAGCTCTGGGGCCAACGTCCTGACTTTC. This codes for CASSREDSSGANVLTF.

V and J are TRBV30 and TRBJ1-2; TRBD1 might be the D (6 bases). This CDR3 has 15 residues. The ends were cut back, 3 bases at V and 5 bases at J, with 19 bases in the middle. From germline, CDR1 is GTSNPN and CDR2 SVGIG (reference sequence). CDR3 sequence: CAWSKRTVRAYGYTF. CDR3 coding DNA: TGTGCCTGGAGCAAAAGGACAGTCCGGGCATATGGCTACACCTTC.

V and J are TRBV18 and TRBJ1-4, with 7 bases identical to TRBD1. CDR1 and CDR2 from the germline V gene are KGHSH and LQKENI. The J segment lost 7 bases and the V segment lost 2 bases, leaving 10 bases of the junction unmatched. The length of the CDR3 is 16 residues. The CDR3 loop reads CASSPSPDRATEKLFF. The DNA for the CDR3 is TGTGCCAGCTCACCATCACCCGACAGGGCAACTGAAAAACTGTTTTTT.

The rearrangement uses TRBV25-1 and TRBJ2-7; possible D gene TRBD1, 6 bases. The V gene's germline CDR1 is MGHDK and CDR2 SYGVNS. The CDR3 sequence is 17 residues long. Between the trimmed V and J ends, which lost 3 bases and 0 bases, there was a span of 18 bases. The CDR3 spells CASSDRTGLWSSYEQYV. The CDR3 region has the DNA TGTGCCAGCAGTGATCGTACAGGGCTATGGAGCTCCTACGAGCAGTACGTC.

The chain recombines TRBV7-6 with TRBJ2-1, with 9 bases fitting TRBD2. Germline loops: CDR1 SGHVS, CDR2 FNYEAQ. The length of the CDR3 is 15 residues. After removal of 3 bases from V and 0 bases from J, the junction contained 0 bases not matched to a gene. The chain's CDR3 is CASSFSGGSYNEQFF. For the CDR3, the DNA is TGTGCCAGCAGCTTTAGCGGGGGCTCCTACAATGAGCAGTTCTTC.

This clone was detected once. This chain links TRBV6-1 with TRBJ2-1; a possible D gene is TRBD2 (5 bases). Germline V gene data show CDR1 as MNHNS and CDR2 as SASEGT. Deletions cut 1 base from V and 5 bases from J, with 12 bases between. This CDR3 has 15 residues. CDR3 bases: TGTGCCAGCAGTGAAGGGTCGCCGGGAAACAATGAGCAGTTCTTC. Translated, it gives CASSEGSPGNNEQFF.

In this sample, this clone turned up a few times. The chain recombines TRBV2 with TRBJ2-7; TRBD1 aligns across 8 bases. Per germline, CDR1 SNHLY and CDR2 FYNNEI. J gave up 3 bases and V 4 bases, and 5 bases lay outside the gene matches. This CDR3 is built from 14 residues. The CDR3 reads CASSALDRGYEQYV. The CDR3 DNA reads as TGTGCCAGCAGTGCCCTCGACAGGGGCTACGAGCAGTACGTC.

The sample holds one count of this clone. The chain links TRBV19 to TRBJ1-2; a weak D match, TRBD1 (6 bases). This CDR3 has 15 amino acids. Germline lookup yields CDR1 LNHDA and CDR2 SQIVND (reference sequence). The V end was cut by 6 bases, the J end by 0 bases, with 14 bases between. CDR3 sequence reads: CASRLEQGPNYGYTF. The CDR3 DNA sequence: TGTGCCAGTAGGTTGGAACAGGGACCTAACTATGGCTACACCTTC.

The chain recombines TRBV7-2 with TRBJ1-1; 8 bases align to TRBD1. The V gene end was trimmed by 2 bases and the J gene end by 4 bases; junction bases not matched to a gene: 3. CDR1 SGHTA and CDR2 FQGNSA come from the germline V gene. The CDR3 has 14 residues. The CDR3 here is CASSLQGASTEAFF. As DNA, the CDR3 is TGTGCCAGCAGCTTACAGGGGGCGAGCACTGAAGCTTTCTTT. Together with reference TRBV7-2 and TRBJ1-1, the CDR3 gives the full variable domain: GAGVSQSPSNKVTEKGKDVELRCDPISGHTALYWYRQSLGQGLEFLIYFQGNSAPDKSGLPSDRFSAERTGGSVSTLTIQRTQQEDSAVYLCASSLQGASTEAFFGQGTRLTVV.

The chain uses TRBV13 and TRBJ1-4, with 7 bases aligning to TRBD1. Germline lookup yields CDR1 PRHDT and CDR2 FYEKMQ (reference sequence). The CDR3 runs 14 residues. V lost 4 bases to trimming and J lost 6 bases; unmatched junction nucleotides: 5. The CDR3 region is CASSSGTVHEKLFF. CDR3 nucleotide sequence: TGTGCCAGCAGCTCCGGGACAGTACATGAAAAACTGTTTTTT. Drawing the rest from reference TRBV13 and TRBJ1-4, the complete variable domain is AAGVIQSPRHLIKEKRETATLKCYPIPRHDTVYWYQQGPGQDPQFLISFYEKMQSDKGSIPDRFSAQQFSDYHSELNMSSLELGDSALYFCASSSGTVHEKLFFGSGTQLSVL.

The chain links TRBV6-6 to TRBJ1-3; 7 bases are a match to TRBD1. Germline loops: CDR1 MNHNY, CDR2 SVGAGI (reference sequence). The CDR3 has 15 residues. V dropped 8 bases and J dropped 3; count of bases not matched to a gene: 10. CDR3 loop: CASGRQGTIGNTIYF. Written as DNA, the CDR3 is TGTGCCAGCGGTCGACAGGGAACTATTGGAAACACCATATATTTT.

This clone appeared a single time. The V gene is TRBV5-1, the J gene TRBJ2-2, with 11 bases identical to TRBD2. Germline assignment: CDR1 SGHRS and CDR2 YFSETQ. The CDR3 has 17 residues. After removal of 4 bases from V and 0 bases from J, the junction contained 5 bases not matched to a gene. In DNA form, the CDR3 reads TGCGCCAGCAGCGACCTGACTAGCGGGGCGAACACCGGGGAGCTGTTTTTT. Translated: CASSDLTSGANTGELFF.

About this clone: In the same sample, other DNA sequences code for this CDR3. The chain employs TRBV30 and TRBJ1-1; the D gene is possibly TRBD1 (6 bases). Germline CDR1 and CDR2: GTSNPN and SVGIG (reference sequence). Trimming left V 0 bases short and J 7 bases short, with 9 bases between. This CDR3 comprises 12 residues. The CDR3 is CAWSVRGGEAFF. CDR3 bases: TGTGCCTGGAGTGTCAGGGGCGGTGAAGCTTTCTTT.

The chain carries TRBV12-3 or TRBV12-4 and TRBJ1-1, with 7 positions matching TRBD1. The length of the CDR3 is 13 residues. The V segment lost 6 bases and the J segment 7 bases; nucleotides outside the gene matches: 8. As DNA, the CDR3 is TGTGCCAGCAGGAGAGGGACAGTACGTGAAGCTTTCTTT. Translation: CASRRGTVREAFF.

CDR3 loop: CASSLQQAAWNTQYF. In DNA form, the CDR3 reads TGTGCCAGCAGCCTTCAGCAGGCCGCCTGGAATACGCAGTATTTT. The chain employs TRBV7-2 and TRBJ2-3, with D hard to call. The germline CDR1 and CDR2 sequences are SGHTA and FQGNSA. The V end was cut by 5 bases, the J end by 7 bases, with 19 bases between. This CDR3 has 15 amino acids.

J is TRBJ2-2 and V is TRBV11-2; possibly TRBD1 for D (5 bases). CDR3 length: 16 amino acids. V was pared by 3 bases and J by 7 bases, with 18 bases between. Germline V gene sequence: CDR1 SGHAT, CDR2 FQNNGV. This CDR3 is CASSLGPGKRGGELFF. The CDR3 DNA reads TGTGCCAGCAGCTTGGGGCCAGGGAAGCGAGGCGGGGAGCTGTTTTTT.

This clone was observed a few times. This chain connects TRBV5-4 to TRBJ1-6; 8 nucleotides align to TRBD1. The length of the CDR3 is 14 residues. Germline CDR1 reads SGHNT; CDR2 reads YYREEE (reference sequence). The trim removed 4 bases at V and 11 bases at J, leaving 8 bases unmatched. As DNA, the CDR3 is TGTGCCAGCAGCAGGACAGGGATTTTAGCACCCCTCCACTTT. Translation: CASSRTGILAPLHF.

Comment on this clone: The junction departs from germline at one end; a sequencing error may be responsible. This sequence joins TRBV7-2 and TRBJ1-4, with D unresolved. Germline CDR1 and CDR2: SGHTA and FQGNSA. This CDR3 is 15 amino acids long. The CDR3 coding sequence is TGTGCCAACAGCTTAGCCCCCGCAACTAATGAAAAACTGTTTTTT. It is translated as CANSLAPATNEKLFF.

The V gene is TRBV5-5, the J gene TRBJ2-2; D is possibly TRBD2 (7 bases). The germline gives CDR1 SGHKS, CDR2 YYEKEE (reference sequence). The ends were cut back, 0 bases at V and 2 bases at J, with 11 bases in the middle. This CDR3 comprises 16 residues. The CDR3 coding sequence is TGTGCCAGCAGCTTGGCCGGGGGGCGCAACACCGGGGAGCTGTTTTTT. This gives the protein CASSLAGGRNTGELFF.

This rearrangement joins TRBV5-6 to TRBJ2-6; D ambiguous. In germline, CDR1 is SGHDT, CDR2 YYEEEE. The CDR3 has 17 amino acids. V lost 0 bases, J lost 0 bases, and 10 bases lay in between. CDR3 residues: CASSLGGSYSGANVLTF. The CDR3 DNA reads as TGTGCCAGCAGCTTGGGAGGCTCCTACTCTGGGGCCAACGTCCTGACTTTC.

The chain has TRBV19 and TRBJ2-1; TRBD2 matches 12 bases. The length of the CDR3 is 15 residues. The J segment lost 7 bases and the V segment lost 5 bases, leaving 6 bases of the junction unmatched. Germline CDR1 reads LNHDA; CDR2 reads SQIVND (reference sequence). The DNA of the CDR3 is TGTGCCAGTAGTTCTAGCGGGGGGGCCCTTAATGAGCAGTTCTTC. As protein: CASSSSGGALNEQFF.

The V gene is TRBV2, the J gene TRBJ2-7; D is unclear. The CDR3 extends over 12 amino acids. The V gene lost 6 bases and the J gene lost 4 bases, with 10 bases spanning the gap. Germline CDR1 and CDR2: SNHLY and FYNNEI. CDR3 coding DNA: TGTGCCAGCAGGGAACAGTTGTACGAGCAGTACGTC. Its protein is CASREQLYEQYV.

This CDR3 is CASSSRQGYTGELFF. As DNA, the CDR3 is TGTGCCAGCAGCTCAAGACAGGGTTACACCGGGGAGCTGTTTTTT. This chain links TRBV7-9 with TRBJ2-2, with TRBD1 matching 7 bases. The CDR3 sequence is 15 residues long. In germline, CDR1 is SEHNR, CDR2 FQNEAQ (reference sequence). The V segment lost 4 bases and the J segment 3 bases; nucleotides outside the gene matches: 5.

J is TRBJ1-5 and V is TRBV4-1; the D is unclear. Trimming pared 0 bases from V and 8 bases from J, leaving 11 bases between. This CDR3 is 14 amino acids long. Germline CDR1 reads MGHRA; CDR2 reads YSYEKL. The CDR3 is CASSQDLVMEPQHF. As DNA, the CDR3 is TGCGCCAGCAGCCAAGATTTAGTAATGGAGCCCCAGCATTTT.

V gene TRBV5-4 combines with J gene TRBJ2-3; 9 nucleotides match TRBD2. The CDR3 is 17 amino acids. V lost 3 bases and J lost 4; bases outside the gene matches: 12. Germline V lookup: CDR1 SGHNT, CDR2 YYREEE (reference sequence). The CDR3 sequence is CASSSGLAGGPADTQYF. CDR3 DNA sequence: TGTGCCAGCAGCTCGGGACTAGCTGGGGGGCCCGCAGATACGCAGTATTTT.

As to this clone: The same CDR3 is also encoded by other DNA sequences in this sample. This chain uses TRBV18 with TRBJ1-2; 8 nucleotides match TRBD1. The CDR3 runs to 13 residues. Trimming at V came to 6 bases and at J to 5 bases, leaving 5 bases not matched to a gene. The V gene's germline CDR1 is KGHSH and CDR2 LQKENI. DNA of the CDR3: TGTGCCAGCTCCCCTGACAGGGGTTATGGCTACACCTTC. Amino acids: CASSPDRGYGYTF.

This clone turned up a few times. The chain employs TRBV3-1 (or the pseudogene TRBV3-2) and TRBJ2-1; 10 bases match TRBD1. There are 13 residues in the CDR3. V gave up 5 bases and J gave up 16 bases; unmatched junction bases: 11. Germline V gene lookup returns CDR1 LGHDT and CDR2 YNNKEL (reference sequence). The CDR3 spells CASSADDRGQRFF. The CDR3 DNA follows: TGTGCCAGCAGCGCCGACGACAGGGGGCAGAGATTCTTC.

The V call is TRBV7-3, the J call TRBJ2-2; 8 bases fit TRBD2. This CDR3 is built from 16 residues. Trimming removed 6 bases from V and 3 bases from J; junction bases left unmatched: 9. Germline CDR1 SGHTA, CDR2 FQGTGA. The CDR3 region has the DNA TGTGCCAGCAGTCCAAAAGCGGGGGCCTACACCGGGGAGCTGTTTTTT. This codes for CASSPKAGAYTGELFF. Combining the CDR3 with reference TRBV7-3 and TRBJ2-2 gives the whole variable domain GAGVSQTPSNKVTEKGKYVELRCDPISGHTALYWYRQSLGQGPEFLIYFQGTGAADDSGLPNDRFFAVRPEGSVSTLKIQRTERGDSAVYLCASSPKAGAYTGELFFGEGSRLTVL.